The subject of this entry is one T cell receptor beta chain. This clone was seen only a few times. No antigen is known for it. Within one base of it there is no much larger clone, and no base qualities were kept. The sample originates from a study of T cell responses to AZD1222 COVID-19 vaccine (dated by TCRdb to about 2021). In the study overall: AZD1222 recipients whose second dose came at about 4 weeks and those whose second dose came at about 12 weeks were combined into one group, since spike-specific TCR depth and breadth did not differ between the two schedules. Trial participants were enrolled by age into 18-55, 56-69 and 70-plus year subgroups, with about 150, 28 and 57 TCR-sequenced participants respectively. A total of approximately 240 trial participants underwent TCR sequencing, of whom 200 to 220 received two doses of AZD1222 and about 26 received two doses of the MenACWY control vaccine. Broad study findings and their caveats: In the small 56-69-year group, the increase in depth fell short of significance, most likely because of low power. Because no day 14 peak-response samples were available, the repertoires could be characterized only after the peak T cell response. After two AZD1222 doses, spike-specific TCR breadth and depth were significantly higher than at day 0 and than in MenACWY recipients. Most participants were white British and females outnumbered males, and the authors suggested that clonal diversity may have been underestimated. Only five or six AZD1222 recipients were SARS-CoV-2 seropositive at baseline, limiting conclusions about previously exposed vaccinees. Vaccine-associated CD4 TCRs spanned the whole spike protein, with dominant responses in regions 160-218 and 743-854. Reportedly, close to half of the unique spike-specific TCRs recognized epitopes lying outside the regions that are mutated in the B.1.351 and B.1.1.7 variants.

The time point label corresponds to: baseline before first vaccination. Vaccinee samples were obtained from the UK trials COV001 and COV002, which included a single-blind randomized controlled phase 2/3 trial of AZD1222 (ChAdOx1 nCoV-19) in healthy adults. Trial participant PBMC samples were collected at day 0 and day 28 after the second dose for TCRbeta chain sequencing. Including cysteine and phenylalanine, the CDR3 has 13 amino acids. The read is trimmed to its CDR3 DNA, 39 bases read in frame from base 1. V was cut back by 7 bases and J by 4 bases, leaving a gap of 17 bases between them. CDR1 and CDR2 (SQVTM, ANQGSEA) derive from the germline V gene. The CDR3 regions of human TCRbeta chains were analyzed by immunosequencing. The published analysis was carried out like this. Repertoire TCRs were matched against a reference library of SARS-CoV-2-specific TCRs generated with the MIRA antigen-specificity platform. Breadth meant the fraction of unique TCRs that were SARS-CoV-2-associated, whereas depth meant the fraction of total T cells that were SARS-CoV-2-associated. Using the MIRA data, each spike-specific TCR was mapped to the spike region that the TCR reacts to and placed in a CD4 or CD8 class. Log10-transformed breadth and depth values were compared by one-way ANOVA with Sidak's multiple comparisons tests. The immuneACCESS repertoire file appears here via TCRdb, limited to in-frame rearrangements. These files lack a portion of the clones; in checked studies, under half of the deficit traces to unresolved V genes, and the cause of the others is not known. V, J and clone size reflect that table, while D and trimming were determined from the DNA. The sample yields some 120,000 clones; just under 90% were counted once. Nearly 4.5% of the sample rests with the top ten.

The sequence came from an adult in good health. This sample comprised peripheral blood, obtained on day 0 of AZD1222 vaccination. This sequence uses TRBV29-1 and TRBJ2-7; the D segment could be TRBD1, given 5 matching bases. CDR3 region: CSAIQGIGYEQYF. At the DNA level, the sequence is TGCAGCGCCATTCAGGGAATTGGGTACGAGCAGTACTTC.